This TCR beta chain came from a study of blood T cells in healthy people across ages. Germline CDR1 DFQATT, CDR2 SNEGSKA (reference sequence). The CDR3 spans 15 residues. Sample-barcoded 5' priming and a J-beta primer mix drove a second PCR of about 7 to 12 cycles. The template-switch adaptor, which had 12 random nucleotides, put a tag on each cDNA molecule. TCRdb reanalysed the 5' RACE reads using MiXCR and keeps one entry per CDR3 protein. There are about 1.5 million distinct CDR3 sequences in the sample; approximately 43% occur only once, and 4% lies in the top ten. The source of this sequence is a woman between 18 and 29 years old in good health. The sequenced sample was blood. The genes are TRBV20-1 and TRBJ2-1; 10 bases match TRBD2. The J call may be faulty, since TRBJ2-7 better matches the DNA end. CDR3 protein: CSARDTSGDYNEQYF. The CDR3 nucleotides read TGCAGTGCTAGAGACACTAGCGGGGACTACAATGAGCAGTACTTC.